This T cell receptor beta chain was observed in a study of regulatory T cells in long-lasting Graves disease. Study-level findings and limits: Preferential use of TRBV28, TRBJ1-2 and TRBJ2-5 was seen in persistent disease. Patients with persistent Graves' had lower TCR diversity than newly diagnosed patients.

The authors built TCR beta libraries using iRepertoire HTBI primers and Arm-PCR of CDR3 regions. TCRdb fed the multiplex PCR reads into MiXCR, producing one record per CDR3 protein. The sample records a few hundred thousand distinct CDR3 sequences, 15% to 20% being singletons. Germline V gene lookup returns CDR1 SNHLY and CDR2 FYNNEI. V lost 6 bases, J lost 0 bases, and 3 bases lay in between. The CDR3 sequence is 12 residues long. Ten or more counts support this clonotype. Its antigen remains unidentified. Time point defined: newly diagnosed GD, antithyroid drugs for less than 3 months. RNA from PBMCs was the source of the TCR library. Nine milliliters of peripheral blood were taken and placed in EDTA tubes. This same sample was also part of a study on T cells in Graves' hyperthyroidism and ophthalmopathy. From that paper: Uncontrolled infection, other autoimmune disease, pregnancy or lactation excluded patients.

The receptor's source is a woman aged 30 to 39 with Graves disease. Sequencing was performed on peripheral blood mononuclear cells (PBMCs), taken at new diagnosis, from a patient treated with antithyroid drugs. The chain links TRBV2 to TRBJ1-5; D not certain. The CDR3 loop reads CASRDSNQPQHF. The CDR3 nucleotides are TGTGCCAGCAGGGATAGCAATCAGCCCCAGCATTTT.